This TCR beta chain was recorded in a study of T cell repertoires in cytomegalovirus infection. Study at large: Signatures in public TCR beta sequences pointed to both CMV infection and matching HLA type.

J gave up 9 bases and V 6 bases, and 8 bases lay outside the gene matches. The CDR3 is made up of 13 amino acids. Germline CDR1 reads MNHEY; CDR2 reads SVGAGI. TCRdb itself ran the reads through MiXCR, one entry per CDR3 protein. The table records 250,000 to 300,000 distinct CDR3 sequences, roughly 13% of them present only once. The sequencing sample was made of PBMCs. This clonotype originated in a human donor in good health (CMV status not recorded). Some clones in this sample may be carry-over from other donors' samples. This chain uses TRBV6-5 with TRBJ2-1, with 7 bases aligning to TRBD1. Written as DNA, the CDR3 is TGTGCCAGCAGAGAACAGGGGAGCTCTGAGCAGTTCTTC. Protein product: CASREQGSSEQFF.